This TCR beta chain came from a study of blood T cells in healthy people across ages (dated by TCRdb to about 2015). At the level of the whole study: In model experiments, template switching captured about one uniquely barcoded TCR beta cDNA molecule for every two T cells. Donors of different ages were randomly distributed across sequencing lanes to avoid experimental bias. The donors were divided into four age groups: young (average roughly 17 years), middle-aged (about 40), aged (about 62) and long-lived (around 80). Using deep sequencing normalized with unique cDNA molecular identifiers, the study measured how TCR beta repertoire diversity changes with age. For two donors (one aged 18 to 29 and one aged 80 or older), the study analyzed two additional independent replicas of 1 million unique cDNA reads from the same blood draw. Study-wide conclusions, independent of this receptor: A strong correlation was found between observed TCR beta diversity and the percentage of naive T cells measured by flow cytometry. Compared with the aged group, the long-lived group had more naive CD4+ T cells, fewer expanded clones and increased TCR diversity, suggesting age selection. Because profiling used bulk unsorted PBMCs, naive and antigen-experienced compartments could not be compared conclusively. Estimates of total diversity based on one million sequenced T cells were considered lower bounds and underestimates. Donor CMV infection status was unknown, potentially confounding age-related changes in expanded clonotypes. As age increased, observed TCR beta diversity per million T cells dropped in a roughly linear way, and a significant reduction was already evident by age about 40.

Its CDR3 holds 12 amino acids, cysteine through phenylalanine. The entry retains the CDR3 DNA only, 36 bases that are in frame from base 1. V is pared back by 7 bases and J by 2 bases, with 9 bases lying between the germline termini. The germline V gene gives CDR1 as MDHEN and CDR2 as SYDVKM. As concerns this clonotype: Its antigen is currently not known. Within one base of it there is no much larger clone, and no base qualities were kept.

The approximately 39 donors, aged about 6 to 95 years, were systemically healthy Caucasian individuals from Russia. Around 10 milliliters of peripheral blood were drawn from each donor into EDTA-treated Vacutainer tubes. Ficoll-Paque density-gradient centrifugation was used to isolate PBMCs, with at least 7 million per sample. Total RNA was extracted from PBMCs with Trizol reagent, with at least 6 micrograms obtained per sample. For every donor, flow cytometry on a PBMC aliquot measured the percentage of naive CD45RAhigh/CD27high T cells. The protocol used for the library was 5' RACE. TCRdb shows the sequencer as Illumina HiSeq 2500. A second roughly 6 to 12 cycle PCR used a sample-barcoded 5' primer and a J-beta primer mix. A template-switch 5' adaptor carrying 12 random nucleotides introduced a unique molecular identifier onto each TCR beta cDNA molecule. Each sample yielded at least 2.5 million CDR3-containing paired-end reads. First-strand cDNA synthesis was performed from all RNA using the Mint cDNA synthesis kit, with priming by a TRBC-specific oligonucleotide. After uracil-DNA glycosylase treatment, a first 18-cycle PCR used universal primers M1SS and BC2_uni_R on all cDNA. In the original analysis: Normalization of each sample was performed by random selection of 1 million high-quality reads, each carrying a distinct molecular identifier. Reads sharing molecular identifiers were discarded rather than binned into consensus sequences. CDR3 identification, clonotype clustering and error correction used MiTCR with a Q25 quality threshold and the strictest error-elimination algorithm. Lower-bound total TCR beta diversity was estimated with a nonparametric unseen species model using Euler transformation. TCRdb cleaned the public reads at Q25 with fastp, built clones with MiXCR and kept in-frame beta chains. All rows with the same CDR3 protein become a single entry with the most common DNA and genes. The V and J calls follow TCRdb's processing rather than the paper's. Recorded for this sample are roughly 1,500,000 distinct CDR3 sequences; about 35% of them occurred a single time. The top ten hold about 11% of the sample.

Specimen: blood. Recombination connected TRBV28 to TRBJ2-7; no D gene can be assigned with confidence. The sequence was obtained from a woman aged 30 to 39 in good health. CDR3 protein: CASTHGPYEQYF. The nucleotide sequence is TGTGCCAGCACACATGGCCCCTACGAGCAGTACTTC. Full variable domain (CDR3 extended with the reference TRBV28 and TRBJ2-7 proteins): DVKVTQSSRYLVKRTGEKVFLECVQDMDHENMFWYRQDPGLGLRLIYFSYDVKMKEKGDIPEGYSVSREKKERFSLILESASTNQTSMYLCASTHGPYEQYFGPGTRLTVT.